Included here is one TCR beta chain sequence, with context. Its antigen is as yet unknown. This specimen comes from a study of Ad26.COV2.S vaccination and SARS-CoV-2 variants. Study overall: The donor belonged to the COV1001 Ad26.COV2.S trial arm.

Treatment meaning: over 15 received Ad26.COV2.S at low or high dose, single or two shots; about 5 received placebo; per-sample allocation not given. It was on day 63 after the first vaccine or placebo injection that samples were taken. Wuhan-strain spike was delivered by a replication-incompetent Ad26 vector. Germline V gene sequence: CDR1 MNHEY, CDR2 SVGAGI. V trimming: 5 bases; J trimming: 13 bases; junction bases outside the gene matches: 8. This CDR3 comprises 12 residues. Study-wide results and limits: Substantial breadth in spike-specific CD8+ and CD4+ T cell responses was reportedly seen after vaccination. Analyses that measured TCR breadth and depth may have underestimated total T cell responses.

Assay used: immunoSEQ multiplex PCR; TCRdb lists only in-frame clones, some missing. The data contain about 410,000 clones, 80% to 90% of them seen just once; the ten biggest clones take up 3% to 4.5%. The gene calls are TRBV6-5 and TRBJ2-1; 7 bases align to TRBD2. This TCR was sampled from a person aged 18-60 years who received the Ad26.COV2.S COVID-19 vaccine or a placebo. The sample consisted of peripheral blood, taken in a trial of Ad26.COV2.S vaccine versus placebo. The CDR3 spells CASSKTSTAQFF. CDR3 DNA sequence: TGTGCCAGCAGTAAGACTAGCACGGCCCAGTTCTTC.